This TCR beta chain was identified in a study of blood T cell repertoires in COVID-19. Under the authors' procedure: Estimates of nucleated cell counts were drawn from the amplification of reference gene primers. The method was immunoSEQ multiplex PCR; TCRdb's version includes in-frame clones alone and lacks a portion of them. V, J and clone size were drawn from that table, and D and trimming were deduced from the DNA. In the table there are roughly 240,000 clones, approximately 86% of which are singletons. From germline, CDR1 is SGHNT and CDR2 YYREEE (reference sequence). The CDR3 length is 17 residues. V lost 4 bases, J lost 2 bases, and 16 bases lay in between.

This clonotype was sampled from a woman aged 25 to 39 who had recovered from COVID-19. Sample: peripheral blood. The rearrangement joins TRBV5-4 to TRBJ2-6, with TRBD1 as a possible D gene (5 bases). The CDR3 nucleotides are TGTGCCAGCAGCCCTAAGGGGAACGGGCCTGGGGCCAACGTCCTGACTTTC. Amino acid sequence: CASSPKGNGPGANVLTF.